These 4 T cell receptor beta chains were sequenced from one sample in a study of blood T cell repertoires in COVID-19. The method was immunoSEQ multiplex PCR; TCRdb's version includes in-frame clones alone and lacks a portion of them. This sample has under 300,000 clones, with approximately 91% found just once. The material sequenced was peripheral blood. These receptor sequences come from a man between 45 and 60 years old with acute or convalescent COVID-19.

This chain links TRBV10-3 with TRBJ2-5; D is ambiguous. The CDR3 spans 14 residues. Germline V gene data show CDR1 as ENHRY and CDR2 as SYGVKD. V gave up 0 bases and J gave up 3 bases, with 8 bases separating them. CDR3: CAISESGQKETQYF. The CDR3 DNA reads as TGTGCCATCAGTGAGTCGGGCCAGAAAGAGACCCAGTACTTC.

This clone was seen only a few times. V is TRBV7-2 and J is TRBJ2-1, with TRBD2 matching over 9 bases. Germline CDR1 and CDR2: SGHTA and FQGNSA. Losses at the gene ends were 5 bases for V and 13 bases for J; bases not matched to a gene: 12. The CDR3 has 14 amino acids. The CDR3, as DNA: TGTGCCAGCAGCCCCACCCGGGTAGCGGGGGCCCAGTTCTTC. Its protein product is CASSPTRVAGAQFF.

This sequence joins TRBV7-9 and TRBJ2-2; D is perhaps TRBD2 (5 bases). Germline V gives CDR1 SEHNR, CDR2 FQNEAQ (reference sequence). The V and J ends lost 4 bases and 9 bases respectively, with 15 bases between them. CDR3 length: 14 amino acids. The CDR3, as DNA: TGTGCCAGCAGCTCGGACGCAGCCGGGAGGGAGCTGTTTTTT. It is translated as CASSSDAAGRELFF.

CDR3 sequence (DNA): TGTGCCAGCAGCTTAGCCAGCGGGGGCTCGTTAGATACGCAGTATTTT. Its protein is CASSLASGGSLDTQYF. The chain couples TRBV7-2 to TRBJ2-3; 8 positions match TRBD2. Germline V gene sequence: CDR1 SGHTA, CDR2 FQGNSA. The CDR3 covers 16 residues. Trimming removed 0 bases from V and 5 bases from J; junction bases left unmatched: 7.